This entry features one T cell receptor beta chain sequence. Clones were read by immunoSEQ multiplex PCR, and TCRdb kept only the in-frame ones, dropping some. In the table there are 700,000 or so clones, 70% to 90% of which are singletons. These data originate in a study of shared T cell receptors in the human thymus. Germline CDR1 and CDR2: LGHNA and YNFKEQ. The CDR3 is made up of 14 amino acids. The V gene end was trimmed by 1 base and the J gene end by 7 bases; junction bases not matched to a gene: 1. Separately, the same data were catalogued under a study of human thymus T cells. According to that study: As related research reported, thymic repertoires overlapped highly among unrelated individuals.

The rearrangement uses TRBV4-2 and TRBJ1-6, with 7 bases lining up with TRBD1. The specimen sequenced was thymocytes. This TCR was sampled from a girl in the first two years of life with a congenital heart defect. The CDR3 sequence is CASSQGDRNSPLHF. CDR3 DNA sequence: TGTGCCAGCAGCCAAGGGGACAGAAATTCACCCCTCCACTTT.